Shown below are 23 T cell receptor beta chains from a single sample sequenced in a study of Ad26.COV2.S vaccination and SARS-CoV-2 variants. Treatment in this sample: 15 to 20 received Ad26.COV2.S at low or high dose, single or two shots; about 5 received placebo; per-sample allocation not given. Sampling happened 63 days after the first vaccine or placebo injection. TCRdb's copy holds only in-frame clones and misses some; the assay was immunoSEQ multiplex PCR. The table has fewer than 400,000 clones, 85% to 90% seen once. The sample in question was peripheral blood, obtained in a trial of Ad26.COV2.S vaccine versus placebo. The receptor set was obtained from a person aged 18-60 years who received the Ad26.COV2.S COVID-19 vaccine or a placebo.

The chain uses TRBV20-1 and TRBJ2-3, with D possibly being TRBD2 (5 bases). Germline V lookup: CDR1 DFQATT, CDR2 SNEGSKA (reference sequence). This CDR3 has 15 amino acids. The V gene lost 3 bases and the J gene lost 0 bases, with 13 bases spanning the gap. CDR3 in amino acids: CSASAGAESTDTQYF. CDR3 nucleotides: TGCAGTGCTAGTGCGGGCGCGGAGAGCACAGATACGCAGTATTTT.

The CDR3 nucleotides are TGTGCCAGCAGCTCGATTCAATCGTATGGCTACACCTTC. Its protein product is CASSSIQSYGYTF. The chain combines TRBV5-6 with TRBJ1-2; no definite D call. CDR1 SGHDT and CDR2 YYEEEE come from the germline V gene. V lost 3 bases, J lost 5 bases, and 11 bases lay in between. The CDR3 covers 13 residues.

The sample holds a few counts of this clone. In nucleotides, the CDR3 is TGTGCCAGCAGCCAAGATGGGAGGGTGGATGGCTACACCTTC. Translating it yields CASSQDGRVDGYTF. The gene calls are TRBV4-2 and TRBJ1-2; D call uncertain. CDR1 LGHNA and CDR2 YNFKEQ come from the germline V gene. Trimming cost V 0 bases and J 6 bases, with 11 bases left between them. This CDR3 has 14 residues.

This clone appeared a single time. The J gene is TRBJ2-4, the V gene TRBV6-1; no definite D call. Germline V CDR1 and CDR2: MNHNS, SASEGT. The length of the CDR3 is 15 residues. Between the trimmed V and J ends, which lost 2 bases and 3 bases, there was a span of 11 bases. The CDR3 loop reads CASSENRLGKNIQYF. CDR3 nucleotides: TGTGCCAGCAGTGAAAACCGGCTAGGCAAAAACATTCAGTACTTC.

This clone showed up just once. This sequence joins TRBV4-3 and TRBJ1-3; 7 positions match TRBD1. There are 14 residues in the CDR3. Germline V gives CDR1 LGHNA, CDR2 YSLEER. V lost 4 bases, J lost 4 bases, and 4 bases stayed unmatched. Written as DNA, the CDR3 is TGCGCCAGCAGCCCCCTGGGACAGGGAAACACCATATATTTT. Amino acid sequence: CASSPLGQGNTIYF.

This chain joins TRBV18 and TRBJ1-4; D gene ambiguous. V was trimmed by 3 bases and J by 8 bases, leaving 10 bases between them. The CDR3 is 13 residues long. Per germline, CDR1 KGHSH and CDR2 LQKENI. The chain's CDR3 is CASSPRSREKLFF. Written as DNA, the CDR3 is TGTGCCAGCTCACCGAGGTCCAGGGAAAAACTGTTTTTT.

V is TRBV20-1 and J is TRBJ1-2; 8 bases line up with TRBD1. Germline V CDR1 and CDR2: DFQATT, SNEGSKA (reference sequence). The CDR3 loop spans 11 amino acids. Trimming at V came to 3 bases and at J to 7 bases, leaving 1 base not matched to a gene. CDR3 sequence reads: CSARGTGGYTF. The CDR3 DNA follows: TGCAGTGCTAGGGGGACAGGTGGCTACACCTTC.

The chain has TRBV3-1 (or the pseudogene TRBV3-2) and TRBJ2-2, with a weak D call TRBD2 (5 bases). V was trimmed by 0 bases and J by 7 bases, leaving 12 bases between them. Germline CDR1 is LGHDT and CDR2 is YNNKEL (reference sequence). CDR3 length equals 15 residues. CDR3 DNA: TGTGCCAGCAGCCAAGATTTGGGCCGGGGCGGGGAGCTGTTTTTT. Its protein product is CASSQDLGRGGELFF.

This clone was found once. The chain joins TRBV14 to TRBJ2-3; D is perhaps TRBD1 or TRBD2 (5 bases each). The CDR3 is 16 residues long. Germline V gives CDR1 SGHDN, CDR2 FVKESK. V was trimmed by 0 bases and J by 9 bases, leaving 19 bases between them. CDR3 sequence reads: CASSQDLGTISGTQYF. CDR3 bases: TGTGCCAGCAGCCAAGATTTGGGGACGATATCAGGAACGCAGTATTTT.

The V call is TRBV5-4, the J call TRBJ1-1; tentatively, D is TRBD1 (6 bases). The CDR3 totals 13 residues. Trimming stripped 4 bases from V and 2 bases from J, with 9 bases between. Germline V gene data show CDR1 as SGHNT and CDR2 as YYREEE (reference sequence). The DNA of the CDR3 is TGTGCCAGCAGCCGACAGGATAACACTGAAGCTTTCTTT. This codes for CASSRQDNTEAFF.

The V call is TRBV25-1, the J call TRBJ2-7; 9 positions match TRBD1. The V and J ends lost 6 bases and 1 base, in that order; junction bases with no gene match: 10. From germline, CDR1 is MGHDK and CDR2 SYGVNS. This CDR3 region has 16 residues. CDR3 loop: CASSEGQGQPSYEQYF. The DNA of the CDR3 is TGTGCCAGCAGCGAGGGACAGGGACAACCTTCCTACGAGCAGTACTTC.

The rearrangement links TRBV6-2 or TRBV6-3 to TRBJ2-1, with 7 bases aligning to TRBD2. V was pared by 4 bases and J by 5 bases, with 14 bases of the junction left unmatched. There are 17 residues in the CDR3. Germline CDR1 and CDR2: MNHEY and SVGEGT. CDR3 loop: CASSSQTSLLKDNEQFF. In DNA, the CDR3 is TGTGCCAGCAGTTCCCAGACTAGCCTCTTAAAGGACAATGAGCAGTTCTTC.

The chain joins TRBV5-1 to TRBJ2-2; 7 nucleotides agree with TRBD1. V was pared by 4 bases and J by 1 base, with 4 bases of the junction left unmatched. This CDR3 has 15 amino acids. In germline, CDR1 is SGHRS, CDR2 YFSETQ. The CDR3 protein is CASSPGQKNTGELFF. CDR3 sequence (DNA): TGCGCCAGCAGCCCGGGACAGAAGAACACCGGGGAGCTGTTTTTT. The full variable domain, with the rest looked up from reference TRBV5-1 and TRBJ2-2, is KAGVTQTPRYLIKTRGQQVTLSCSPISGHRSVSWYQQTPGQGLQFLFEYFSETQRNKGNFPGRFSGRQFSNSRSEMNVSTLELGDSALYLCASSPGQKNTGELFFGEGSRLTVL.

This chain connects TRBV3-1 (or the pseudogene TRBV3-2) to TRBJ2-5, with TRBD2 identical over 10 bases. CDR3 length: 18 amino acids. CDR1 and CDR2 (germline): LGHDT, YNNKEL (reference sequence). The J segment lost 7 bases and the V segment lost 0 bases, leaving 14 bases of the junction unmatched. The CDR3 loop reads CASSQDRLAGARSGTQYF. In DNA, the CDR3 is TGTGCCAGCAGCCAAGATCGGCTAGCGGGGGCAAGATCAGGGACCCAGTACTTC.

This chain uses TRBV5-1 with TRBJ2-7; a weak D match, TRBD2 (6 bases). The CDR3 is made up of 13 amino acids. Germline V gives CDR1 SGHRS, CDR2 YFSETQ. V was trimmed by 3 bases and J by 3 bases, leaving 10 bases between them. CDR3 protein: CASSSGDGYEQYF. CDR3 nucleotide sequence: TGCGCCAGCAGCTCGGGGGACGGCTACGAGCAGTACTTC.

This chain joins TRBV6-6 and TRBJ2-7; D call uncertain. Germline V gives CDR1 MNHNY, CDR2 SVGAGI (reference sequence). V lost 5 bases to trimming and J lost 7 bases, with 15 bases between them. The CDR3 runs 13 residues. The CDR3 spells CASSPLEVGEQYF. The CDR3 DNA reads TGTGCCAGCAGTCCCCTCGAGGTCGGAGAGCAGTACTTC.

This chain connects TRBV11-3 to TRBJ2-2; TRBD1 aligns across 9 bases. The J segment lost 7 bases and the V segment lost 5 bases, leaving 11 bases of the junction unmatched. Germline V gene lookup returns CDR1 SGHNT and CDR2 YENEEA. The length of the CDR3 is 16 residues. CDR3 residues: CASSQIGTGRIGELFF. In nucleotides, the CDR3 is TGTGCCAGCAGCCAAATTGGGACAGGGCGAATCGGGGAGCTGTTTTTT.

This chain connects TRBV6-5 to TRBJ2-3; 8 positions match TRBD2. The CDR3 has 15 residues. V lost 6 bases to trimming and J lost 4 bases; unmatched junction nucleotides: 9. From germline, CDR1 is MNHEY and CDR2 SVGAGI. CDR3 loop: CASSTGTRRPDTQYF. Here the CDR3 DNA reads TGTGCCAGCAGCACCGGGACTAGAAGACCAGATACGCAGTATTTT.

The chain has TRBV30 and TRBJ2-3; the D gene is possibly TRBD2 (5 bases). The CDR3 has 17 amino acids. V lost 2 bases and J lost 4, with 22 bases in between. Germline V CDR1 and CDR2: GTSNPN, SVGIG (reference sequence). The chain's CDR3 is CAWSRPLLAAGADTQYF. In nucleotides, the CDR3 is TGTGCCTGGAGTCGTCCCTTACTCGCAGCCGGGGCAGATACGCAGTATTTT.

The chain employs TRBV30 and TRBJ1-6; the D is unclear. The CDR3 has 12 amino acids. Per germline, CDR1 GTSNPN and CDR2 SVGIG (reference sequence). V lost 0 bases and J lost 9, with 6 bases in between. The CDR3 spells CAWSVLGSPLHF. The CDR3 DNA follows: TGTGCCTGGAGTGTTTTGGGTTCACCCCTCCACTTT.

CDR3 residues: CASSQVSGTNYEQYF. CDR3 sequence (DNA): TGCGCCAGCAGCCAAGTATCAGGGACCAACTACGAGCAGTACTTC. V is TRBV4-1 and J is TRBJ2-7, with D perhaps assigned TRBD1 or TRBD2 (5 bases each). The germline V gene encodes CDR1 MGHRA and CDR2 YSYEKL. Trimming stripped 1 base from V and 3 bases from J, with 13 bases between. The CDR3 is 15 amino acids.

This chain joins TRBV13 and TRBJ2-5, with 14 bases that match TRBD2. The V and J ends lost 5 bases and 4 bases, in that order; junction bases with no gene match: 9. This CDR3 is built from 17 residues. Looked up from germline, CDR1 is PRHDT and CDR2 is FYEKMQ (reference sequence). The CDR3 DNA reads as TGTGCCAGCAGCAAGGGACTAGCGGGGGAGGGGTCAGAGACCCAGTACTTC. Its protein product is CASSKGLAGEGSETQYF.

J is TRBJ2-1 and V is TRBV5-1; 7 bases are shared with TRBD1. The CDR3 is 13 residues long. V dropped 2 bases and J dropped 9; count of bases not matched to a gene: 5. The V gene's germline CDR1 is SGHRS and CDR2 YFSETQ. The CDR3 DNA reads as TGCGCCAGCAGCTTAGACAGGGCTGGTGAGCAGTTCTTC. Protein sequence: CASSLDRAGEQFF.